This TCR beta chain was identified during a study of Ad26.COV2.S vaccination and SARS-CoV-2 variants. General study findings and limits: Reportedly, spike-specific CD8+ and CD4+ T cell responses achieved substantial breadth once vaccination had taken place. The placebo group had lower spike-specific TCR breadth than the vaccine recipients did.

The treatment: around 19 received Ad26.COV2.S at low or high dose, single or two shots; 5 received placebo; per-sample allocation not given. Sampling happened 63 days after the first vaccine or placebo injection. V was cut by 4 bases and J by 6 bases, with 20 bases left in between. The CDR3 totals 16 residues. Germline V CDR1 and CDR2: MDHEN, SYDVKM. The repertoire was sequenced with immunoSEQ multiplex PCR; TCRdb's copy has only in-frame clones and lacks some. The data hold 380,000 or so clones, with 88% observed a single time. As for this clone: The antigen remains unidentified.

V is TRBV28 and J is TRBJ2-3, with D perhaps TRBD1 (6 bases). The receptor comes from a person between 18 and 59 years old who received the Ad26.COV2.S COVID-19 vaccine or a placebo. This specimen consisted of peripheral blood, obtained in a trial of Ad26.COV2.S vaccine versus placebo. The CDR3 here is CASSSATGSFRDTQYF. The CDR3 DNA follows: TGTGCCAGCAGTTCCGCGACAGGATCATTCCGGGATACGCAGTATTTT.